A single sample gave rise to the 26 T cell receptor beta chains below, sequenced in a study of T cells in Graves' hyperthyroidism and ophthalmopathy. TCR beta CDR3 sequences were amplified from RNA transcripts. In the first-round RT-PCR of the TCR CDR3, the HTBI primer set was used. MiXCR was run by TCRdb on the multiplex PCR reads, yielding one entry per CDR3 protein. The sample yields approximately 520,000 distinct CDR3 sequences, around a quarter seen once. The sample taken for sequencing was blood. The source of these receptors is a woman aged 30 to 39 with Graves' ophthalmopathy.

There are a few counts of this clonotype. This chain uses TRBV13 with TRBJ1-1; unclear D gene. The germline V gene encodes CDR1 PRHDT and CDR2 FYEKMQ (reference sequence). The CDR3 runs to 15 residues. V was trimmed by 0 bases and J by 1 base, leaving 9 bases between them. The CDR3 DNA is TGTGCCAGCAGCTTAGGCCCCTGGGAGAACACTGAAGCTTTCTTT. It translates to CASSLGPWENTEAFF.

This clonotype was counted many times. The chain combines TRBV5-6 with TRBJ2-7; D not certain. V was shortened by 0 bases and J by 1 base, with 14 bases between the two germline ends. The V gene's germline CDR1 is SGHDT and CDR2 YYEEEE. This CDR3 has 16 amino acids. The CDR3 nucleotides are TGTGCCAGCAGCTTGGCCTTGGGCGGAAAATCCTACGAGCAGTACTTC. This encodes CASSLALGGKSYEQYF.

This clonotype was seen many times. The V and J genes are TRBV7-2 and TRBJ2-7; 8 nucleotides align to TRBD2. Trimming at V came to 0 bases and at J to 3 bases, leaving 4 bases not matched to a gene. CDR3 length equals 15 residues. Germline values: CDR1 SGHTA, CDR2 FQGNSA. Written as DNA, the CDR3 is TGTGCCAGCAGCTTAGCTAGCGGGGCGATCTACGAGCAGTACTTC. Translating gives CASSLASGAIYEQYF.

This clonotype has ten or more counts. The V and J genes are TRBV6-9 and TRBJ1-3, with no clear D. Looked up from germline, CDR1 is MNHGY and CDR2 is SVAAGI. The V end was cut by 11 bases, the J end by 0 bases, with 11 bases between. The CDR3 is 13 residues long. CDR3 region: CAWKGNSGNTIYF. As DNA, the CDR3 is TGTGCCTGGAAAGGGAACTCTGGAAACACCATATATTTT.

This clonotype was counted many times. V and J are TRBV12-3 or TRBV12-4 and TRBJ1-5; a weak D match, TRBD1 (5 bases). V shed 2 bases and J shed 6 bases, with 17 bases lying between them. CDR3 size: 16 residues. The CDR3 DNA follows: TGTGCCAGCAGTTTATATTCAGGTCGGGGGGTTCAGCCCCAGCATTTT. Protein sequence: CASSLYSGRGVQPQHF.

This clonotype was seen at least ten times. The chain has TRBV27 and TRBJ2-7, with 9 bases fitting TRBD1. Germline CDR1 and CDR2: MNHEY and SMNVEV (reference sequence). The CDR3 extends over 14 amino acids. With 5 bases clipped from V and 4 bases from J, the junction kept 6 bases outside the gene matches. Here the CDR3 reads CASSGQGTFYEQYF. The CDR3 bases are TGTGCCAGCAGTGGACAGGGGACATTTTACGAGCAGTACTTC.

Many counts were recorded for this clonotype. CDR3 sequence: CASSRTGGAYEQYF. The CDR3 DNA is TGTGCCAGCAGTAGGACAGGGGGTGCTTACGAGCAGTACTTC. The J gene is TRBJ2-7, the V gene TRBV27; 10 nucleotides align to TRBD1. Germline values: CDR1 MNHEY, CDR2 SMNVEV (reference sequence). This CDR3 comprises 14 residues. Trimming cost V 5 bases and J 4 bases; bases outside gene matches: 5.

There are many counts of this clonotype. J is TRBJ2-7 and V is TRBV4-2; TRBD1 agrees at 11 bases. The CDR3 consists of 17 residues. The germline V gene has CDR1 LGHNA and CDR2 YNFKEQ. Trimming removed 4 bases from V and 6 bases from J; junction bases left unmatched: 14. The CDR3 here is CASSPRIVGQGVREQYF. The CDR3 bases are TGTGCCAGCAGCCCAAGAATAGTGGGACAGGGGGTACGCGAGCAGTACTTC.

V is TRBV6-4 and J is TRBJ2-2; D is unresolved. The length of the CDR3 is 16 residues. Germline CDR1 and CDR2: MRHNA and SNTAGT. With 0 bases removed from V and 0 bases from J, the gap between germline ends came to 8 bases. CDR3 coding DNA: TGTGCCAGCAGTGACTCGAGACATACGAACACCGGGGAGCTGTTTTTT. Its protein product is CASSDSRHTNTGELFF.

This clonotype was picked up a small number of times. This chain connects TRBV6-2 or TRBV6-3 to TRBJ2-7, with 9 bases fitting TRBD2. The CDR3 is made up of 15 amino acids. CDR1 and CDR2 from the germline V gene are MNHEY and SVGEGT. The J segment lost 2 bases and the V segment lost 6 bases, leaving 8 bases of the junction unmatched. CDR3 in amino acids: CASRPLAGGPYEQYF. CDR3 in DNA: TGTGCCAGCAGGCCCCTTGCGGGGGGGCCCTACGAGCAGTACTTC.

This clonotype was picked up many times. The V call is TRBV5-1, the J call TRBJ1-1; no reliable D call. Trimming removed 5 bases at V and 1 base at J, with 12 bases between. Germline assignment: CDR1 SGHRS and CDR2 YFSETQ. This CDR3 spans 14 amino acids. Here the CDR3 DNA reads TGCGCCAGCAGGGTGGACGATTCGAACACTGAAGCTTTCTTT. This translates into CASRVDDSNTEAFF.

This clonotype was detected many times. V usage is TRBV18 and J usage is TRBJ2-5; 14 bases match TRBD2. Germline CDR1 reads KGHSH; CDR2 reads LQKENI. This CDR3 is 16 amino acids long. J gave up 4 bases and V 2 bases, and 3 bases lay outside the gene matches. CDR3 residues: CASSPGGTSGRETQYF. The CDR3, as DNA: TGTGCCAGCTCACCAGGCGGGACTAGCGGGAGAGAGACCCAGTACTTC.

This chain connects TRBV6-2 or TRBV6-3 to TRBJ2-5; 8 bases match TRBD2. CDR1 and CDR2 (germline): MNHEY, SVGEGT. The CDR3 totals 16 residues. V lost 0 bases to trimming and J lost 6 bases; unmatched junction nucleotides: 9. CDR3 DNA: TGTGCCAGCAGTTACTCGTCCAGCGGGAGTGGCAAGACCCAGTACTTC. Residues: CASSYSSSGSGKTQYF.

The chain is built from TRBV11-1 and TRBJ2-7; 8 nucleotides line up with TRBD2. V gave up 2 bases and J gave up 3 bases; unmatched junction bases: 3. Germline CDR1 and CDR2: SGHAT and FQDESV (reference sequence). The CDR3 sequence is 14 residues long. The CDR3 nucleotides read TGTGCCAGCAGCTTACTAGCGGGTATCTACGAGCAGTACTTC. Translating gives CASSLLAGIYEQYF.

This clonotype occurred a few times. A single base separates this from a much larger clone, so it may be a read error. Without the conserved terminal phenylalanine or tryptophan, this CDR3 likely stems from a read error. The chain recombines TRBV7-9 with TRBJ1-3; D not certain. Trimming removed 5 bases at V and 4 bases at J, with 6 bases between. The germline V gene encodes CDR1 SEHNR and CDR2 FQNEAQ (reference sequence). The CDR3 covers 12 residues. CDR3 sequence: CASSAQGNTIYL. CDR3 in DNA: TGTGCCAGCAGCGCACAGGGAAACACCATATATCTT.

This clonotype was counted between two and nine times. V gene TRBV6-5 combines with J gene TRBJ1-2; TRBD1 agrees at 7 bases. Losses at the gene ends were 6 bases for V and 6 bases for J; bases not matched to a gene: 13. CDR3 size: 15 residues. Germline V gene data show CDR1 as MNHEY and CDR2 as SVGAGI. The CDR3 DNA follows: TGTGCCAGCAGCTACGTCGGACAGGCCGTGGATGGCTACACCTTC. Amino acids: CASSYVGQAVDGYTF.

The rearrangement uses TRBV20-1 and TRBJ1-1, with TRBD1 as a possible D gene (5 bases). Trimming stripped 4 bases from V and 1 base from J, with 7 bases between. Germline CDR1 is DFQATT and CDR2 is SNEGSKA (reference sequence). There are 12 residues in the CDR3. The CDR3 protein is CSATGPNTEAFF. The CDR3 DNA is TGCAGTGCTACAGGGCCGAACACTGAAGCTTTCTTT.

A few counts support this clonotype. The genes are TRBV6-5 and TRBJ1-2; 8 positions agree with TRBD1. J gave up 6 bases and V 2 bases, and 14 bases lay outside the gene matches. CDR1 is MNHEY and CDR2 is SVGAGI in the germline V gene. The CDR3 totals 17 residues. The CDR3: CASSYLAGGVRVDGYTF. CDR3 DNA: TGTGCCAGCAGTTACCTCGCAGGGGGCGTCAGGGTTGATGGCTACACCTTC.

This clonotype appeared many times. The V gene is TRBV27, the J gene TRBJ1-2, with D perhaps TRBD1 (5 bases). Trimming took 5 bases from V and 2 from J, leaving 15 bases between them. The V gene's germline CDR1 is MNHEY and CDR2 SMNVEV (reference sequence). The CDR3 totals 15 residues. The CDR3 here is CASSLTGGRNYGYTF. Here the CDR3 DNA reads TGTGCCAGCAGTCTAACCGGGGGAAGAAACTATGGCTACACCTTC.

In regard to this clonotype: Lacking the conserved final phenylalanine or tryptophan, this CDR3 likely reflects a read error. It is unclear where the CDR3 begins or ends on the DNA, so no DNA is shown, and the CDR3 is as TCRdb lists it. This chain joins TRBV5-1 and TRBJ1-1; TRBD1, the D gene given by the table, was not confirmed from the DNA. Germline CDR1 and CDR2: SGHRS and YFSETQ. The CDR3 sequence runs 15 residues, both termini included. This CDR3 reads CASSGGWGTNTEACY.

In its sample, this clonotype was seen once. This chain joins TRBV6-1 and TRBJ2-5, with TRBD2 matching over 12 bases. The CDR3 covers 14 residues. Germline trimming cut 5 bases from V and 7 bases from J; bases unmatched to any gene: 5. Germline CDR1 MNHNS, CDR2 SASEGT. The CDR3 region is CASSPTSGGGTQYF. In nucleotides, the CDR3 is TGTGCCAGCAGTCCGACTAGCGGGGGTGGGACCCAGTACTTC.

Ten or more counts support this clonotype. The chain has TRBV27 and TRBJ1-2, with TRBD1 matching over 8 bases. The CDR3 has 12 amino acids. The germline V gene encodes CDR1 MNHEY and CDR2 SMNVEV (reference sequence). V shed 3 bases, J shed 8 bases, and the junction held 2 bases outside the gene matches. CDR3 protein: CASSFGQGGYTF. The CDR3 DNA reads TGTGCCAGCAGTTTCGGACAGGGAGGCTACACCTTC.

This clonotype was detected only a few times. The chain couples TRBV15 to TRBJ1-5, with unresolved D. Per the germline V gene, CDR1 is LNHNV and CDR2 is YYDKDF (reference sequence). The CDR3 totals 16 residues. The V end was cut by 0 bases, the J end by 9 bases, with 18 bases between. CDR3 DNA: TGTGCCACCAGCAGAGATAGGGCAGCCGCGGTCGGGCCCCAGCATTTT. The encoded protein is CATSRDRAAAVGPQHF. Together with reference TRBV15 and TRBJ1-5, the CDR3 gives the full variable domain: DAMVIQNPRYQVTQFGKPVTLSCSQTLNHNVMYWYQQKSSQAPKLLFHYYDKDFNNEADTPDNFQSRRPNTSFCFLDIRSPGLGDTAMYLCATSRDRAAAVGPQHFGDGTRLSIL.

This clonotype was detected only once. This chain links TRBV11-1 with TRBJ2-7; TRBD2 matches at 9 bases. The V and J ends lost 2 bases and 4 bases, in that order; junction bases with no gene match: 9. The germline CDR1 and CDR2 sequences are SGHAT and FQDESV (reference sequence). CDR3 length equals 16 residues. CDR3 bases: TGTGCCAGCAGCTTATCACGAGCGGGAGGTCCGTACGAGCAGTACTTC. Translation gives CASSLSRAGGPYEQYF.

The chain couples TRBV12-3 or TRBV12-4 to TRBJ1-1, with D perhaps TRBD1 (5 bases). There are 13 residues in the CDR3. V gave up 4 bases and J gave up 6 bases, with 12 bases separating them. This CDR3 reads CASSSNWGSEAFF. As DNA, the CDR3 is TGTGCCAGCAGTTCCAACTGGGGCTCTGAAGCTTTCTTT.

This chain connects TRBV2 to TRBJ2-2; 7 nucleotides line up with TRBD1. The germline CDR1 and CDR2 sequences are SNHLY and FYNNEI. V trimming: 6 bases; J trimming: 3 bases; junction bases outside the gene matches: 7. The CDR3 totals 15 residues. CDR3 sequence reads: CASRAHRGDTGELFF. DNA for the CDR3: TGTGCCAGCAGGGCCCACAGGGGTGACACCGGGGAGCTGTTTTTT.